This T cell receptor (beta chain) was retrieved from a study of Graves' ophthalmopathy and Graves' hyperthyroidism. Whole-study findings and limits: Ophthalmopathy could be told apart from stable hyperthyroidism by a 13-signature model (about 89% sensitivity, 70% to 84% specificity). Blood shared most expanded thyroid clonotypes above 0.001 frequency.

Transcripts of RNA were the source for amplifying TCR beta CDR3 regions. Following a first-round RT-PCR that used HTBI primers, a second-round multiplex PCR was carried out. TCRdb independently ran MiXCR on the multiplex PCR reads; one entry per CDR3 protein. This table holds almost 750,000 distinct CDR3 sequences, 35% to 50% found once. Exclusion criteria comprised other autoimmune diseases, uncontrolled infections, pregnancy or lactation in patients. This CDR3 region has 14 residues. Germline loops: CDR1 SQVTM, CDR2 ANQGSEA. In regard to this clonotype: What it binds is unknown. Given a much more abundant clone one base away, this may be a read error.

This clonotype originated in an adult man with Graves' ophthalmopathy. The sequenced material came from peripheral blood. This chain connects TRBV29-1 to TRBJ1-1; TRBD1 matches at 7 bases. For the CDR3, the DNA is TGCAGCATCGGGACAGCGGTCATATACACTGAAGCTTCCTTT. Translating gives CSIGTAVIYTEASF.